These 25 T cell receptor beta chains originate from one sample sequenced in a study of blood T cells in healthy people across ages. Primers used in a second PCR of roughly 6 to 12 cycles were a sample-barcoded 5' primer and a J-beta primer mix. One entry per CDR3 protein, called by TCRdb with MiXCR from the 5' RACE reads. Of about 600,000 distinct CDR3 sequences in the sample, around 48% are singletons; the top ten hold 20% to 25%. The specimen sequenced was blood. The receptors come from an older man in good health.

This clonotype is a singleton in its sample. The rearrangement links TRBV9 to TRBJ1-2; D perhaps matches TRBD1 (6 bases). The CDR3 is 12 residues long. The V and J ends lost 3 bases and 7 bases respectively, with 10 bases between them. Looked up from germline, CDR1 is SGDLS and CDR2 is YYNGEE. In DNA form, the CDR3 reads TGTGCCAGCAGCGCAGGGGCAGGTGGCTACACCTTC. Translating it yields CASSAGAGGYTF.

This chain joins TRBV7-2 and TRBJ2-5, with TRBD2 identical over 8 bases. The CDR3 has 14 residues. Germline trimming cut 2 bases from V and 4 bases from J; bases unmatched to any gene: 3. Germline V CDR1 and CDR2: SGHTA, FQGNSA. This CDR3 reads CASSLIRGGETQYF. The CDR3 DNA reads TGTGCCAGCAGCTTAATACGGGGGGGAGAGACCCAGTACTTC.

The rearrangement joins TRBV5-1 to TRBJ2-1, with 13 bases matching TRBD2. The J call may be in error: the DNA end matches TRBJ2-7 better. There are 15 residues in the CDR3. Germline lookup yields CDR1 SGHRS and CDR2 YFSETQ. Written as DNA, the CDR3 is TGCGCCAGCAGCTTGGGGACTAGCGGGAGAAATGAGCAGTACTTC. This encodes CASSLGTSGRNEQYF.

The V gene is TRBV20-1, the J gene TRBJ2-1; D perhaps matches TRBD1 (6 bases). The ends were cut back, 3 bases at V and 3 bases at J, with 9 bases in the middle. Germline lookup yields CDR1 DFQATT and CDR2 SNEGSKA (reference sequence). This CDR3 comprises 13 residues. CDR3 nucleotides: TGCAGTGCTAGGGACAGTTTCTACAATGAGCAGTTCTTC. As protein: CSARDSFYNEQFF.

This clonotype was seen more than once but under ten times. The chain is built from TRBV29-1 and TRBJ1-1; the D gene is possibly TRBD1 (5 bases). V was pared by 8 bases and J by 1 base, with 14 bases between. The CDR3 length is 13 residues. Germline-derived CDR1 and CDR2 are SQVTM and ANQGSEA. The CDR3 region has the DNA TGCAGCACAGCAGTAGGGACGAACACTGAAGCTTTCTTT. Its protein product is CSTAVGTNTEAFF.

The rearrangement joins TRBV11-1 to TRBJ2-5; possible D gene TRBD2, 5 bases. Germline V lookup: CDR1 SGHAT, CDR2 FQDESV (reference sequence). The CDR3 length is 14 residues. Trimming stripped 4 bases from V and 5 bases from J, with 14 bases between. CDR3 protein: CASSSRTALETQYF. CDR3 nucleotides: TGTGCCAGCAGCTCCAGGACTGCGTTGGAGACCCAGTACTTC.

This clonotype has a handful of counts. The gene calls are TRBV5-1 and TRBJ1-5; D not certain. Trimming stripped 4 bases from V and 0 bases from J, with 11 bases between. The V gene's germline CDR1 is SGHRS and CDR2 YFSETQ. The CDR3 extends over 15 amino acids. This CDR3 is CASSREGFSNQPQHF. The CDR3 DNA reads TGCGCCAGCAGCCGAGAGGGATTTAGCAATCAGCCCCAGCATTTT. The variable domain in full, with the rest retrieved from reference TRBV5-1 and TRBJ1-5, is KAGVTQTPRYLIKTRGQQVTLSCSPISGHRSVSWYQQTPGQGLQFLFEYFSETQRNKGNFPGRFSGRQFSNSRSEMNVSTLELGDSALYLCASSREGFSNQPQHFGDGTRLSIL.

V gene TRBV4-1 combines with J gene TRBJ2-3, with TRBD2 as a possible D gene (5 bases). Looked up from germline, CDR1 is MGHRA and CDR2 is YSYEKL. This CDR3 contains 14 residues. V dropped 2 bases and J dropped 3 bases, with 9 bases sitting between them. The CDR3 loop reads CASSQQDSTDTQYF. Written as DNA, the CDR3 is TGCGCCAGCAGCCAACAGGACTCAACAGATACGCAGTATTTT.

V gene TRBV6-6 combines with J gene TRBJ1-5; no clear D. Trimming cost V 2 bases and J 7 bases, with 9 bases left between them. The CDR3 runs 13 residues. Germline V gene lookup returns CDR1 MNHNY and CDR2 SVGAGI (reference sequence). CDR3 sequence: CASSYPPVQPQHF. CDR3 in DNA: TGTGCCAGCAGTTACCCTCCGGTACAGCCCCAGCATTTT.

This clonotype was observed at least ten times. J is TRBJ2-6 and V is TRBV6-5; the D is unclear. This CDR3 has 17 amino acids. Germline assignment: CDR1 MNHEY and CDR2 SVGAGI. V was shortened by 2 bases and J by 0 bases, with 11 bases between the two germline ends. The CDR3 DNA sequence: TGTGCCAGCAGTTACGGTTCTCAACACTCTGGGGCCAACGTCCTGACTTTC. It is translated as CASSYGSQHSGANVLTF.

V usage is TRBV2 and J usage is TRBJ2-7; 7 positions match TRBD2. Germline V gene lookup returns CDR1 SNHLY and CDR2 FYNNEI. The CDR3 totals 13 residues. V shed 9 bases and J 6 bases; nucleotides not matched to a gene: 11. The CDR3 reads CASTWEGLTEQYF. CDR3 sequence (DNA): TGTGCCAGTACGTGGGAGGGCCTAACCGAGCAGTACTTC.

There are many counts of this clonotype. The chain uses TRBV6-6 and TRBJ1-2; D uncertain. Germline V gives CDR1 MNHNY, CDR2 SVGAGI (reference sequence). The CDR3 consists of 12 residues. V dropped 2 bases and J dropped 7 bases, with 8 bases sitting between them. The CDR3 bases are TGTGCCAGCAGTTACGGGCAGTTTGGCTACACCTTC. Protein product: CASSYGQFGYTF.

This clonotype was seen more than once but under ten times. This chain connects TRBV5-1 to TRBJ2-1; 7 bases are shared with TRBD2. This CDR3 has 13 amino acids. Germline CDR1 reads SGHRS; CDR2 reads YFSETQ. J was trimmed by 7 bases and V by 5 bases; bases with no gene match: 6. CDR3 amino acids: CASSRAGENEQFF. The DNA for the CDR3 is TGCGCCAGCAGTCGGGCGGGAGAAAATGAGCAGTTCTTC.

The genes are TRBV7-2 and TRBJ2-7, with a tentative D call TRBD2 (6 bases). Per the germline V gene, CDR1 is SGHTA and CDR2 is FQGNSA. Trimming shortened V by 3 bases and J by 3 bases, and 15 bases separated the two germline ends. This CDR3 is built from 15 residues. The CDR3 is CASSLMGGQVYEQYF. CDR3 DNA sequence: TGTGCCAGCAGCTTGATGGGGGGTCAGGTCTACGAGCAGTACTTC.

This clonotype has just a few counts. This chain connects TRBV24-1 to TRBJ2-1, with 10 bases aligning to TRBD2. Per the germline V gene, CDR1 is KGHDR and CDR2 is SFDVKD. With 9 bases clipped from V and 5 bases from J, the junction kept 6 bases outside the gene matches. This CDR3 has 14 residues. For the CDR3, the DNA is TGTGCCACCTCGCGAACTAGCGGGGACAATGAGCAGTTCTTC. Encoded protein: CATSRTSGDNEQFF.

The V gene is TRBV5-1, the J gene TRBJ2-1, with 7 bases lining up with TRBD2. The CDR3 totals 16 residues. Germline loops: CDR1 SGHRS, CDR2 YFSETQ. The ends lost 1 base at V and 0 bases at J; junction bases unmatched: 4. The chain's CDR3 is CASSLSGDSSYNEQFF. CDR3 nucleotide sequence: TGCGCCAGCAGCTTGAGCGGGGATAGCTCCTACAATGAGCAGTTCTTC.

This clonotype has just a few counts. This rearrangement joins TRBV28 to TRBJ2-7; 8 positions agree with TRBD1. This CDR3 spans 12 amino acids. Trimming took 7 bases from V and 3 from J; bases not matched to a gene: 2. The germline gives CDR1 MDHEN, CDR2 SYDVKM. CDR3 nucleotide sequence: TGTGCCAGCACAACAGGGGGCTACGAGCAGTACTTC. Protein: CASTTGGYEQYF.

The chain carries TRBV11-2 and TRBJ2-1, with TRBD2 as a possible D gene (5 bases). Germline CDR1 SGHAT, CDR2 FQNNGV. This CDR3 is 15 amino acids long. V was shortened by 5 bases and J by 8 bases, with 19 bases between the two germline ends. The CDR3 region is CASSPTRSSFHEQFF. As DNA, the CDR3 is TGTGCCAGCAGCCCAACGAGATCTAGCTTTCATGAGCAGTTCTTC.

The chain recombines TRBV7-6 with TRBJ1-4; TRBD1 might be the D (6 bases). Germline CDR1 SGHVS, CDR2 FNYEAQ. Trimming pared 4 bases from V and 5 bases from J, leaving 23 bases between. The CDR3 contains 18 residues. CDR3 residues: CASSSVKGLGQINEKLFF. Written as DNA, the CDR3 is TGTGCCAGCAGCTCAGTTAAGGGGCTAGGACAGATAAATGAAAAACTGTTTTTT. Complete variable domain (other parts from reference TRBV7-6 and TRBJ1-4): GAGVSQSPRYKVTKRGQDVALRCDPISGHVSLYWYRQALGQGPEFLTYFNYEAQQDKSGLPNDRFSAERPEGSISTLTIQRTEQRDSAMYRCASSSVKGLGQINEKLFFGSGTQLSVL.

This clonotype has a handful of counts. The chain joins TRBV6-2 or TRBV6-3 to TRBJ2-7; 9 bases match TRBD1. This CDR3 has 15 residues. The V gene's germline CDR1 is MNHEY and CDR2 SVGEGT. J lost 3 bases, V lost 5 bases, and 8 bases had no gene match. CDR3 DNA: TGTGCCAGCAGTCAGACCGGGACAGGGATCTACGAGCAGTACTTC. Translating it yields CASSQTGTGIYEQYF.

J is TRBJ1-4 and V is TRBV2, with D maybe TRBD1 (6 bases). CDR1 and CDR2 from the germline V gene are SNHLY and FYNNEI. V gave up 6 bases and J gave up 1 base, with 12 bases separating them. This CDR3 has 15 amino acids. CDR3 protein: CASRQQGITNEKLFF. The DNA of the CDR3 is TGTGCCAGCAGACAACAGGGAATAACTAATGAAAAACTGTTTTTT.

This clonotype was recorded a few times. Just one base apart from a much larger clone, this may be a read error. The chain uses TRBV6-5 and TRBJ2-1, with D possibly being TRBD2 (5 bases). The DNA end is more similar to TRBJ2-7, so the J call may be wrong. Germline CDR1 and CDR2: MNHEY and SVGAGI. The CDR3 contains 14 residues. CDR3 protein: CASSRGNSYNEQYF. The CDR3 DNA is TGTGCCAGCAGTCGGGGTAACTCCTACAATGAGCAGTACTTC.

This clonotype was seen a few times. The rearrangement uses TRBV7-2 and TRBJ2-7; D is unclear. CDR1 SGHTA and CDR2 FQGNSA come from the germline V gene. The CDR3 has 12 residues. The V end was cut by 1 base, the J end by 6 bases, with 7 bases between. CDR3 nucleotide sequence: TGTGCCAGCAGCTTAGTGACCAGCGAGCAGTACTTC. This sequence encodes CASSLVTSEQYF. The whole variable domain, filled in from reference TRBV7-2 and TRBJ2-7, reads GAGVSQSPSNKVTEKGKDVELRCDPISGHTALYWYRQSLGQGLEFLIYFQGNSAPDKSGLPSDRFSAERTGGSVSTLTIQRTQQEDSAVYLCASSLVTSEQYFGPGTRLTVT.

The J gene is TRBJ2-3, the V gene TRBV5-1; D is ambiguous. The germline V gene encodes CDR1 SGHRS and CDR2 YFSETQ. V was clipped by 0 bases and J by 4 bases, with 12 bases between them. CDR3 length: 15 residues. This CDR3 reads CASSLDSSSADTQYF. In DNA form, the CDR3 reads TGCGCCAGCAGCTTGGACAGCAGTTCAGCAGATACGCAGTATTTT.

The chain links TRBV12-3 or TRBV12-4 to TRBJ2-5; 9 bases map to TRBD2. J gave up 11 bases and V 4 bases, and 17 bases lay outside the gene matches. This CDR3 spans 16 amino acids. CDR3 nucleotide sequence: TGTGCCAGCAGTTCCCTGGCGGGGGGGTCCTCCAATGAGCAGTACTTC. Amino acids: CASSSLAGGSSNEQYF.